The present entry profiles one TCR beta chain with its context. The antigen is undetermined. Building the TCR beta libraries relied on iRepertoire HTBI primers, and CDR3 regions underwent Arm-PCR. Each CDR3 protein gets one entry after TCRdb re-called the multiplex PCR reads with MiXCR. The table shows around 450,000 distinct CDR3 sequences, with 20% to 25% occurring only once. This record belongs to a study of regulatory T cells in long-lasting Graves disease. Sample time point: persistent/refractory GD, antithyroid drugs over 5 years with positive TRAb. RNA from PBMCs was the source of the TCR library. Investigators report Graves' disease was diagnosed under American Thyroid Association guidelines. Study conclusions and caveats: Results may be inaccurate due to the small sample size.

The input for sequencing was peripheral blood mononuclear cells (PBMCs), taken when the disease was refractory, from a patient treated with antithyroid drugs. The sequence came from a female donor with Graves disease.

CDR3 residues: CASSLEAGETYEQYF. The CDR3 nucleotides read TGCGCCAGCAGCTTGGAAGCGGGGGAAACCTACGAGCAGTACTTC. This chain links TRBV5-1 with TRBJ2-7; TRBD2 agrees at 8 bases. Germline CDR1 SGHRS, CDR2 YFSETQ. CDR3 length: 15 residues. V shed 0 bases, J shed 2 bases, and the junction held 4 bases outside the gene matches.